The 19 T cell receptor beta chains below were found in one sample sequenced in a study of molecular identifiers for immune sequencing clone quantification. TCRdb independently ran MiXCR on the PCR reads; one entry per CDR3 protein. The sample has around 470,000 distinct CDR3 sequences; approximately 25% are singletons. The sample was naive CD8+ T cells from blood, with Jurkat cell RNA spiked in. Subset here: FACS-sorted CD8+CD4-CCR7+CD45RA+ naive T cells. The receptors were gathered from a human donor in good health. Some libraries in this study had Jurkat cell RNA spiked in.

The rearrangement links TRBV5-1 to TRBJ2-5; 8 bases fit TRBD2. The length of the CDR3 is 16 residues. Trimming took 3 bases from V and 5 from J; bases not matched to a gene: 12. Germline values: CDR1 SGHRS, CDR2 YFSETQ. The CDR3 DNA follows: TGCGCCAGCAGCTACTACCCCGGGGGGGCTCGGGAGACCCAGTACTTC. It encodes CASSYYPGGARETQYF.

V gene TRBV30 combines with J gene TRBJ2-2, with D uncertain. Germline V gene lookup returns CDR1 GTSNPN and CDR2 SVGIG (reference sequence). The germline V and J ends were trimmed by 2 bases and 0 bases, with 7 bases remaining between them. The CDR3 covers 14 residues. The CDR3 DNA reads as TGTGCCTGGAGTTTAGGGACGAACACCGGGGAGCTGTTTTTT. Its translation is CAWSLGTNTGELFF.

The rearrangement links TRBV7-9 to TRBJ1-2; unclear D gene. This CDR3 is 14 amino acids long. V was clipped by 0 bases and J by 6 bases, with 11 bases between them. The germline CDR1 and CDR2 sequences are SEHNR and FQNEAQ (reference sequence). The CDR3 loop is CASSLALDEDGYTF. In nucleotides, the CDR3 is TGTGCCAGCAGCTTAGCGTTGGATGAGGATGGCTACACCTTC.

This clonotype was observed a handful of times. The rearrangement uses TRBV6-5 and TRBJ2-7; D unclear. The CDR3 loop spans 14 amino acids. The V and J ends lost 1 base and 5 bases respectively, with 12 bases between them. Per germline, CDR1 MNHEY and CDR2 SVGAGI. The CDR3 is CASSYYDSADEQYF. The CDR3 DNA is TGTGCCAGCAGTTACTATGACTCCGCGGACGAGCAGTACTTC.

CDR3 in amino acids: CASSHRRTGSYNEQFF. The CDR3, as DNA: TGCGCCAGCAGCCACCGCCGGACAGGGTCCTACAATGAGCAGTTCTTC. The rearrangement joins TRBV4-3 to TRBJ2-1, with TRBD1 matching 8 bases. The CDR3 contains 16 residues. The V segment lost 3 bases and the J segment 1 base; nucleotides outside the gene matches: 5. In germline, CDR1 is LGHNA, CDR2 YSLEER.

This clonotype was picked up a small number of times. This chain joins TRBV5-1 and TRBJ2-5, with unresolved D. Deletions cut 0 bases from V and 1 base from J, with 10 bases between. This CDR3 has 15 amino acids. Germline loops: CDR1 SGHRS, CDR2 YFSETQ. The CDR3, as DNA: TGCGCCAGCAGCTTGGCATACAGCATCCAAGAGACCCAGTACTTC. This gives the protein CASSLAYSIQETQYF.

This clonotype showed up many times. V and J are TRBV2 and TRBJ1-5; possibly TRBD1 for D (5 bases). Germline V CDR1 and CDR2: SNHLY, FYNNEI. Trimming removed 2 bases from V and 7 bases from J, with 9 bases in between. This CDR3 is built from 13 residues. The CDR3, as DNA: TGTGCCAGCAGTGAATGGACATCCCAGCCCCAGCATTTT. It codes for CASSEWTSQPQHF.

The chain couples TRBV20-1 to TRBJ2-7, with D hard to call. Trimming removed 4 bases from V and 2 bases from J, with 15 bases in between. This CDR3 comprises 14 residues. Germline CDR1 reads DFQATT; CDR2 reads SNEGSKA (reference sequence). Written as DNA, the CDR3 is TGCAGTGCTACACCCGAGGAGAATCCCTACGAGCAGTACTTC. Translating gives CSATPEENPYEQYF.

The chain combines TRBV28 with TRBJ2-1; possibly TRBD1 for D (7 bases). Germline CDR1 is MDHEN and CDR2 is SYDVKM. The CDR3 has 16 amino acids. Trimming removed 5 bases from V and 1 base from J, with 15 bases in between. The CDR3 sequence: CASSLRDSTSYNEQFF. CDR3 nucleotides: TGTGCCAGCAGTCTGCGGGACAGTACATCCTACAATGAGCAGTTCTTC.

In this sample, this clonotype turned up a few times. This rearrangement joins TRBV4-2 to TRBJ2-3; 8 nucleotides line up with TRBD2. Germline CDR1 is LGHNA and CDR2 is YNFKEQ. The CDR3 is 17 amino acids. V lost 2 bases and J lost 2; bases outside the gene matches: 9. CDR3 bases: TGTGCCAGCAGCCAAACTAGCGGTCGAGCGACCACAGATACGCAGTATTTT. It encodes CASSQTSGRATTDTQYF.

In this sample, this clonotype turned up many times. This rearrangement joins TRBV7-8 to TRBJ1-1; D is unresolved. The V gene lost 1 base and the J gene lost 4 bases, with 19 bases spanning the gap. The V gene's germline CDR1 is SGHVS and CDR2 FQNEAQ. This CDR3 has 17 amino acids. The CDR3 sequence is CASSLDPIIMGITEAFF. CDR3 DNA: TGTGCCAGCAGCTTAGACCCCATCATTATGGGAATCACTGAAGCTTTCTTT.

The chain uses TRBV4-1 and TRBJ1-5; D perhaps matches TRBD1 (5 bases). Trimming shortened V by 1 base and J by 0 bases, and 13 bases separated the two germline ends. The germline V gene has CDR1 MGHRA and CDR2 YSYEKL. This CDR3 has 17 residues. The chain's CDR3 is CASSQVQTENSNQPQHF. CDR3 bases: TGCGCCAGCAGCCAAGTTCAGACAGAGAATAGCAATCAGCCCCAGCATTTT.

This clonotype has at least ten counts. The chain joins TRBV4-1 to TRBJ2-7; maybe TRBD2 (5 bases). This CDR3 is 15 amino acids long. CDR1 and CDR2 from the germline V gene are MGHRA and YSYEKL. Trimming removed 0 bases from V and 3 bases from J, with 12 bases in between. The CDR3 reads CASSQDWRAGYEQYF. The CDR3 bases are TGCGCCAGCAGCCAAGATTGGCGGGCCGGCTACGAGCAGTACTTC.

As for this clonotype: The junction differs from germline at one of its ends, possibly a read error. This chain joins TRBV27 and TRBJ2-7; no clear D gene. CDR1 is MNHEY, CDR2 SMNVEV, per germline (reference sequence). The CDR3 loop spans 13 amino acids. Written as DNA, the CDR3 is TGTGTCAGCAGTTTATCCCCGGCCTACGAGCAGTACTTC. Protein product: CVSSLSPAYEQYF.

The chain links TRBV4-3 to TRBJ2-7; D is perhaps TRBD1 (6 bases). Between the trimmed V and J ends, which lost 0 bases and 2 bases, there was a span of 11 bases. The length of the CDR3 is 15 residues. The germline gives CDR1 LGHNA, CDR2 YSLEER. CDR3 protein: CASSQDRGPTYEQYF. The CDR3 DNA is TGCGCCAGCAGCCAAGACAGGGGCCCTACCTACGAGCAGTACTTC.

V usage is TRBV11-2 and J usage is TRBJ2-7; D is unresolved. V lost 3 bases to trimming and J lost 3 bases, with 9 bases between them. Germline V gene data show CDR1 as SGHAT and CDR2 as FQNNGV. This CDR3 is 13 amino acids long. CDR3 coding DNA: TGTGCCAGCAGCTTGGAACCTATCTACGAGCAGTACTTC. Translating gives CASSLEPIYEQYF.

This clonotype was seen more than once but under ten times. This chain connects TRBV5-4 to TRBJ2-2; possibly TRBD2 for D (5 bases). In germline, CDR1 is SGHNT, CDR2 YYREEE (reference sequence). The length of the CDR3 is 16 residues. The V gene lost 3 bases and the J gene lost 0 bases, with 12 bases spanning the gap. CDR3 sequence reads: CASSSGELANTGELFF. The CDR3 region has the DNA TGTGCCAGCAGCTCTGGCGAACTAGCGAACACCGGGGAGCTGTTTTTT.

This clonotype was counted a few times. The gene calls are TRBV4-1 and TRBJ2-3; a possible D gene is TRBD2 (6 bases). The CDR3 runs to 15 residues. V lost 0 bases and J 4 bases, leaving 11 bases between the germline ends. The germline V gene encodes CDR1 MGHRA and CDR2 YSYEKL. This CDR3 is CASSQEVTGADTQYF. Written as DNA, the CDR3 is TGCGCCAGCAGCCAAGAGGTGACGGGGGCAGATACGCAGTATTTT.

Concerning this clonotype itself: This may be a read error, as it is one base from a much larger clone. The V call is TRBV4-1, the J call TRBJ2-2; 8 bases agree with TRBD1. The CDR3 covers 16 residues. The germline V gene encodes CDR1 MGHRA and CDR2 YSYEKL. CDR3 sequence (DNA): TGCGCCAGCAGCCAAGTGACAGGGGCGAACACCGGGGAGCTGGTTTTT. Translated: CASSQVTGANTGELVF.